What follows are 17 T cell receptor beta chains derived from one specimen sequenced in a study of blood T cell repertoires in COVID-19 (dated by TCRdb to 2020 to 2022). The library came from the immunoSEQ multiplex PCR assay. TCRdb stores this immuneACCESS table with in-frame sequences only. Part of the clones is absent; in the studies checked, under half of the shortfall reflects unresolved V genes, and no reason is known for the rest. The sample contains under 250,000 clones, over 75% of them found a single time. The ten largest clones capture 4.5% to 6% of the sample. The sequenced sample was peripheral blood. The receptors were gathered from a man aged 50 to 60 with COVID-19, enrolled during active disease.

The V gene is TRBV20-1, the J gene TRBJ1-5, with D perhaps matching TRBD1 (6 bases). Germline V gene data show CDR1 as DFQATT and CDR2 as SNEGSKA (reference sequence). The CDR3 sequence is 16 residues long. Trimming left V 3 bases short and J 0 bases short, with 15 bases between. CDR3 DNA sequence: TGCAGTGCTAGTCGGGCCAGGGGCTATAGCAATCAGCCCCAGCATTTT. Residues: CSASRARGYSNQPQHF.

CDR3 protein: CASSEDRGPSPGLAFF. CDR3 DNA: TGTGCCAGCAGTGAGGACAGGGGGCCCTCCCCGGGACTGGCTTTCTTT. The rearrangement joins TRBV6-2 or TRBV6-3 to TRBJ1-1; 11 bases match TRBD1. Germline lookup yields CDR1 MNHEY and CDR2 SVGEGT. This CDR3 contains 16 residues. The V gene end was trimmed by 5 bases and the J gene end by 11 bases; junction bases not matched to a gene: 16.

This clone was seen just once. The chain links TRBV2 to TRBJ1-6, with 7 bases that match TRBD1. Germline V gives CDR1 SNHLY, CDR2 FYNNEI. This CDR3 region has 18 residues. V trimming: 3 bases; J trimming: 14 bases; junction bases outside the gene matches: 22. The CDR3 is CASSEGGMTGHPKGSLHF. DNA of the CDR3: TGTGCCAGCAGTGAGGGTGGGATGACAGGGCACCCTAAAGGGTCCCTCCACTTT.

The chain carries TRBV7-3 and TRBJ1-5; weak D call: TRBD1 (5 bases). The germline CDR1 and CDR2 sequences are SGHTA and FQGTGA. The V end was cut by 1 base, the J end by 8 bases, with 24 bases between. The CDR3 extends over 18 amino acids. CDR3 in amino acids: CASSLNVWGLPHEKPQHF. The CDR3 DNA reads TGTGCCAGCAGCTTAAATGTCTGGGGCTTACCTCATGAGAAGCCCCAGCATTTT.

The rearrangement uses TRBV7-2 and TRBJ1-5, with D maybe TRBD1 (6 bases). The CDR3 consists of 16 residues. V was pared by 1 base and J by 5 bases, with 15 bases between. From germline, CDR1 is SGHTA and CDR2 FQGNSA. The CDR3 DNA reads as TGTGCCAGCAGCTTAGACGAGTACAGGGTCGATCAGCCCCAGCATTTT. Translating it yields CASSLDEYRVDQPQHF. Combining the CDR3 with reference TRBV7-2 and TRBJ1-5 gives the whole variable domain GAGVSQSPSNKVTEKGKDVELRCDPISGHTALYWYRQSLGQGLEFLIYFQGNSAPDKSGLPSDRFSAERTGGSVSTLTIQRTQQEDSAVYLCASSLDEYRVDQPQHFGDGTRLSIL.

The rearrangement links TRBV5-4 to TRBJ1-1; weak D call: TRBD1 (6 bases). The CDR3 is made up of 16 amino acids. The V end was cut by 0 bases, the J end by 1 base, with 13 bases between. CDR1 is SGHNT and CDR2 is YYREEE in the germline V gene (reference sequence). This chain's CDR3 is CASSLAGGRRNTEAFF. The CDR3 nucleotides are TGTGCCAGCAGCTTGGCCGGGGGGCGAAGGAACACTGAAGCTTTCTTT. Combining the CDR3 with reference TRBV5-4 and TRBJ1-1 gives the whole variable domain ETGVTQSPTHLIKTRGQQVTLRCSSQSGHNTVSWYQQALGQGPQFIFQYYREEENGRGNFPPRFSGLQFPNYSSELNVNALELDDSALYLCASSLAGGRRNTEAFFGQGTRLTVV.

This chain links TRBV7-9 with TRBJ2-7; D is ambiguous. V lost 4 bases, J lost 2 bases, and 9 bases lay in between. CDR1 is SEHNR, CDR2 FQNEAQ, per germline (reference sequence). The CDR3 consists of 13 residues. The CDR3 reads CASSSRITYEQYF. Here the CDR3 DNA reads TGTGCCAGCAGCTCGCGGATCACCTACGAGCAGTACTTC.

The J gene is TRBJ2-1, the V gene TRBV27; TRBD2 agrees at 10 bases. CDR3 length: 15 residues. Unmatched junction bases numbered 4, after V lost 6 bases and J lost 2 bases. Germline V CDR1 and CDR2: MNHEY, SMNVEV (reference sequence). CDR3: CASRDSGGAYNEQFF. DNA of the CDR3: TGTGCCAGCAGGGACAGCGGGGGGGCCTACAATGAGCAGTTCTTC.

Only a few counts were recorded for this clone. The V call is TRBV27, the J call TRBJ2-7; D is perhaps TRBD2 (7 bases). The V gene lost 9 bases and the J gene lost 6 bases, with 18 bases spanning the gap. This CDR3 contains 13 residues. Germline CDR1 reads MNHEY; CDR2 reads SMNVEV (reference sequence). In DNA form, the CDR3 reads TGTGCCAGTGGGCGGGGGCCCGAATTCGAGCAGTACTTC. It is translated as CASGRGPEFEQYF.

V gene TRBV6-1 combines with J gene TRBJ2-1, with a possible D match to TRBD1 (5 bases). The CDR3 is 11 residues long. The V gene lost 3 bases and the J gene lost 9 bases, with 6 bases spanning the gap. Germline V lookup: CDR1 MNHNS, CDR2 SASEGT. Here the CDR3 reads CASSDQGEQFF. For the CDR3, the DNA is TGTGCCAGCAGTGATCAGGGTGAGCAGTTCTTC.

The chain has TRBV4-1 and TRBJ1-2; 9 positions agree with TRBD1. J was trimmed by 3 bases and V by 0 bases; bases with no gene match: 11. This CDR3 has 18 residues. The germline V gene has CDR1 MGHRA and CDR2 YSYEKL. The CDR3 is CASSQDFVDHRGHYGYTF. Here the CDR3 DNA reads TGCGCCAGCAGCCAAGATTTCGTAGACCACAGGGGGCACTATGGCTACACCTTC.

CDR3 sequence reads: CASTSPYGYTF. CDR3 coding DNA: TGTGCCAGCACCTCCCCCTATGGCTACACCTTC. This chain joins TRBV28 and TRBJ1-2; the D is unclear. The CDR3 has 11 residues. V was clipped by 7 bases and J by 4 bases, with 7 bases between them. Per germline, CDR1 MDHEN and CDR2 SYDVKM.

The sample holds one count of this clone. The chain recombines TRBV24-1 with TRBJ1-2; a possible D gene is TRBD1 (6 bases). The CDR3 loop spans 12 amino acids. CDR1 KGHDR and CDR2 SFDVKD come from the germline V gene. V was pared by 9 bases and J by 4 bases, with 11 bases between. This chain's CDR3 is CATSTGLYGYTF. The CDR3 DNA is TGTGCCACCTCGACAGGTCTCTATGGCTACACCTTC.

This clone was counted a few times. The CDR3 loop reads CASSEGGNGELFF. For the CDR3, the DNA is TGTGCCAGCAGTGAAGGAGGGAACGGGGAGCTGTTTTTT. V usage is TRBV2 and J usage is TRBJ2-2; D possibly corresponds to TRBD2 (5 bases). The CDR3 is 13 amino acids. CDR1 is SNHLY and CDR2 is FYNNEI in the germline V gene. Deletions cut 1 base from V and 7 bases from J, with 7 bases between.

The chain couples TRBV3-1 (or the pseudogene TRBV3-2) to TRBJ2-6, with 11 positions matching TRBD1. The germline CDR1 and CDR2 sequences are LGHDT and YNNKEL (reference sequence). The CDR3 length is 17 residues. Trimming cost V 4 bases and J 1 base; bases outside gene matches: 3. CDR3 bases: TGTGCCAGCAGCCGAGGGACAGGGGGATCTGGGGCCAACGTCCTGACTTTC. The encoded protein is CASSRGTGGSGANVLTF.

This chain connects TRBV9 to TRBJ1-2; perhaps TRBD1 as D (6 bases). CDR3 size: 14 residues. Looked up from germline, CDR1 is SGDLS and CDR2 is YYNGEE. Trimming removed 4 bases from V and 2 bases from J, with 12 bases in between. The CDR3 protein is CASSSVDRNYGYTF. The DNA for the CDR3 is TGTGCCAGCAGCTCCGTAGACAGGAACTATGGCTACACCTTC. The entire variable domain, with the rest obtained from reference TRBV9 and TRBJ1-2, is as follows: DSGVTQTPKHLITATGQRVTLRCSPRSGDLSVYWYQQSLDQGLQFLIQYYNGEERAKGNILERFSAQQFPDLHSELNLSSLELGDSALYFCASSSVDRNYGYTFGSGTRLTVV.

The chain is built from TRBV5-4 and TRBJ2-1; a possible D gene is TRBD1 (5 bases). The germline gives CDR1 SGHNT, CDR2 YYREEE (reference sequence). CDR3 length: 12 residues. The ends were cut back, 4 bases at V and 9 bases at J, with 11 bases in the middle. CDR3 in DNA: TGTGCCAGCAGCGGGGCCGCTCGTGAGCAGTTCTTC. Its translation: CASSGAAREQFF.